The rows below give T cell receptor beta chains drawn from one sample of a study of shared clonotypes between healthy human individuals. The repertoire was sequenced with immunoSEQ multiplex PCR; TCRdb's copy has only in-frame clones and lacks some. Among roughly 590,000 clones listed, 95% to 96% were seen once. Sequenced: naive CD8+ T cells sorted from blood. Every receptor here comes from a young woman in good health. Each CDR3 is given with its conserved first and last residue. D genes are given only for firm matches. Rows give clone size only sometimes, using once, few, many, or a class for an expanded clone.

TRBV6-1	.	.	TRBJ2-1	TGTGCCAGCGACGGAAACAATGAGCAGTTCTTC	CASDGNNEQFF
TRBV9	.	.	TRBJ1-2	TGTGCCAGCAGCGAATCCACGGGTAACTATGGCTACACCTTC	CASSESTGNYGYTF
TRBV29-1	.	.	TRBJ1-2	TGCAGCGTTGTAGGGACGGTCTATGGCTACACCTTC	CSVVGTVYGYTF
TRBV19	.	.	TRBJ1-2	TGTGCCAGTAGTATCAGTCCGGTGGATGGCTACACCTTC	CASSISPVDGYTF
TRBV7-9	.	.	TRBJ1-5	TGTGCCAGCAGCGTGCATAGCAATCAGCCCCAGCATTTT	CASSVHSNQPQHF
TRBV7-9	.	.	TRBJ2-3	TGTGCCAGCAGCGAAAGACAGGATACGCAGTATTTT	CASSERQDTQYF
TRBV27	.	.	TRBJ1-2	TGTGCCAGCAGTTTATTGGGAAACTATGGCTACACCTTC	CASSLLGNYGYTF
TRBV29-1	.	once	TRBJ2-7	TGCAGCGTGATACGGCAAAGCTCCTACGAGCAGTACTTC	CSVIRQSSYEQYF
TRBV19	.	.	TRBJ1-1	TGTGCCAGTATGATTATGGCAGGGGAAGGCACTGAAGCTTTCTTT	CASMIMAGEGTEAFF
TRBV7-9	.	.	TRBJ2-1	TGTGCCAGCAGCTTCGGGGGGCGCGGCAATGAGCAGTTCTTC	CASSFGGRGNEQFF
TRBV9	TRBD2	.	TRBJ2-5	TGTGCCAGCAGCGGGGGGACTAGCGGGAGGGAGACCCAGTACTTC	CASSGGTSGRETQYF
TRBV5-6	.	once	TRBJ2-1	TGTGCCAGCAGCTTGGGAACGGTCTCCTACAATGAGCAGTTCTTC	CASSLGTVSYNEQFF
TRBV7-9	TRBD1	.	TRBJ1-3	TGTGCCAGCAGCTTAGCCGGGACAGATATTGGAAACACCATATATTTT	CASSLAGTDIGNTIYF
TRBV5-1	TRBD1	.	TRBJ2-1	TGCGCCAGCAGCCCCACCCGGACAGGGGGTAAGAATGAGCAGTTCTTC	CASSPTRTGGKNEQFF
TRBV25-1	.	once	TRBJ2-2	TGTGCCAGCAGTGAATTCAGGGACCCCGGGGAGCTGTTTTTT	CASSEFRDPGELFF
TRBV28	.	.	TRBJ2-7	TGTGCCAGCAAGAGGACCCGGGAGGAGCAGTACTTC	CASKRTREEQYF
TRBV19	.	.	TRBJ1-1	TGTGCCAGTAGTGCCGCGGCGATGACTAGTAACACTGAAGCTTTCTTT	CASSAAAMTSNTEAFF
TRBV10-2	TRBD2	.	TRBJ2-1	TGCGCCACTCTGGGGGGACTAGCGGGAGGGCCCCCCTACAATGAGCAGTTCTTC	CATLGGLAGGPPYNEQFF
TRBV2	TRBD2	.	TRBJ2-3	TGTGCCAGCATTACGGGAGGGACGCAGTATTTT	CASITGGTQYF
TRBV27	.	.	TRBJ2-7	TGTGCCAGCCACGCAGGAGGCGGATACATCTCCTACGAGCAGTACTTC	CASHAGGGYISYEQYF
TRBV4-2	TRBD2	.	TRBJ2-1	TGTGCCAGCAGCCTCGATTCGGACACAAGACTAGCGGAGACCTACAATGAGCAGTTCTTC	CASSLDSDTRLAETYNEQFF
TRBV7-6	TRBD1	once	TRBJ1-4	TGTGCCAGCAGCATGGGGACAGGTCTTAATGAAAAACTGTTTTTT	CASSMGTGLNEKLFF
TRBV10-3	.	.	TRBJ1-1	TGTGCCAGCCAGGGTTCTGGCACTGAAGCTTTCTTT	CASQGSGTEAFF
TRBV28	.	.	TRBJ1-5	TGTGCCAGCAGCTCGGGGGGGGCGGGGAATCAGCCCCAGCATTTT	CASSSGGAGNQPQHF
TRBV30	.	.	TRBJ1-5	TGTGCCTGGAGTGACGTTATGAGTTTCAATCAGCCCCAGCATTTT	CAWSDVMSFNQPQHF
TRBV27	.	once	TRBJ1-5	TGTGCCAGCAGTTTATTTCACAGCAATCAGCCCCAGCATTTT	CASSLFHSNQPQHF
TRBV11-2	.	once	TRBJ2-5	TGTGCCAGCAGCTCCGGGACCCAGTACTTC	CASSSGTQYF